This T cell receptor (beta chain) was observed in a study of Tregs in tolerant kidney transplant recipients. Using immunoSEQ multiplex PCR, the repertoire was profiled, and TCRdb retains in-frame clones only, with some absent. The table includes around 52,000 clones, around 80% detected once. The CDR3 runs 15 residues. CDR1 is SGHAT and CDR2 is FQDESV in the germline V gene (reference sequence). V was shortened by 5 bases and J by 2 bases, with 14 bases between the two germline ends. In its sample, this clone was seen once. The chain couples TRBV11-1 to TRBJ2-3; possibly TRBD1 for D (6 bases). The source of this sequence is a human donor in good health. The sample comprised CD4+ T cells from blood. CDR3 residues: CASSPDSEFTDTQYF. The CDR3 coding sequence is TGTGCCAGCAGCCCGGACAGCGAATTCACAGATACGCAGTATTTT.